This T cell receptor (beta chain) is drawn from a study of blood T cells in healthy people across ages. Notes on the study in general: CMV status of donors was not determined, possibly confounding expanded clonotype changes. The long-lived group displayed more naive CD4+ cells, plus higher diversity, than the aged donors did.

The CDR3 has 12 residues. Germline V CDR1 and CDR2: DFQATT, SNEGSKA (reference sequence). Deletions cut 5 bases from V and 8 bases from J, with 13 bases between. A word on this clonotype: Antigen unknown.

The second PCR ran roughly 7 to 12 cycles with a sample-barcoded 5' primer and J-beta primers. TCRdb itself ran the 5' RACE reads through MiXCR, one entry per CDR3 protein. This sample yields about 680,000 distinct CDR3 sequences, of which 49% are seen a single time; roughly 30% belongs to the top ten. The genes are TRBV20-1 and TRBJ2-1; no clear D gene. The TCR was taken from a woman in her fifties or sixties in good health. The material sequenced was blood. In DNA form, the CDR3 reads TGCAGTGCTGGAAACGTTTGGGATGAGCAGTTCTTC. It codes for CSAGNVWDEQFF.